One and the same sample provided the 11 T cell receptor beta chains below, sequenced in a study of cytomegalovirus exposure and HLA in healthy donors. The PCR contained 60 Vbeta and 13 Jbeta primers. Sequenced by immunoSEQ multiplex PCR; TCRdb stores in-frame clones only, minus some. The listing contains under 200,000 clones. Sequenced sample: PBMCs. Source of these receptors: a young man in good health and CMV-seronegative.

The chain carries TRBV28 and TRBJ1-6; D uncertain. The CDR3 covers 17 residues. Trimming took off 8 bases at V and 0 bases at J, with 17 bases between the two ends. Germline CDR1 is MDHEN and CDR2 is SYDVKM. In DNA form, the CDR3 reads TGTGCCAGCTCCACCAAGAGGGCGAGCTCCTATAATTCACCCCTCCACTTT. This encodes CASSTKRASSYNSPLHF.

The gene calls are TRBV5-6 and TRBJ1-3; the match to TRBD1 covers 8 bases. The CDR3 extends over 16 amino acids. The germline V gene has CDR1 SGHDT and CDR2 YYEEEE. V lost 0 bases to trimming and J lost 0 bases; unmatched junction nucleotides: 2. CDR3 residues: CASSLAGTGSGNTIYF. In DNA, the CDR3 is TGTGCCAGCAGCTTGGCCGGGACAGGCTCTGGAAACACCATATATTTT.

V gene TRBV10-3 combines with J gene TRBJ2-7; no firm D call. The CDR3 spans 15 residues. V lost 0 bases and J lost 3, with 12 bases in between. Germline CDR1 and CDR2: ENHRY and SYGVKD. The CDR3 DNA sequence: TGTGCCATCAGTGAGTCGAGGCTGGGTAGCTACGAGCAGTACTTC. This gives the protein CAISESRLGSYEQYF.

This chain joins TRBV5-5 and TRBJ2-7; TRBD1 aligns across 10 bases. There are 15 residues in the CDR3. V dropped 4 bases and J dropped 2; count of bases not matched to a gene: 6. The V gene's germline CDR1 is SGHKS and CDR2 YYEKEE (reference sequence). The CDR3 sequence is CASSPRGTGAYEQYF. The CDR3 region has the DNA TGTGCCAGCAGCCCACGGGGGACAGGGGCCTACGAGCAGTACTTC.

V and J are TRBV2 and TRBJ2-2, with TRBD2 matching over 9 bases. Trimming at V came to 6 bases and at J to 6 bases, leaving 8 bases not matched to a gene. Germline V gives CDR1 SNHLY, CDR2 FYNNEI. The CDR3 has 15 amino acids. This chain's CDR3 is CASRFTSGSAGELFF. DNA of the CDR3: TGTGCCAGCAGGTTTACTAGCGGGTCTGCCGGGGAGCTGTTTTTT.

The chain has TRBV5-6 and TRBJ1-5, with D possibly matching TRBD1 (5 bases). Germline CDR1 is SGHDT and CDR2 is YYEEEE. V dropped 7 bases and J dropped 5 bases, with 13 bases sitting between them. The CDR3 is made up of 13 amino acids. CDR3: CASSAGVDQPQHF. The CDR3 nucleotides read TGTGCCAGCTCGGCGGGGGTTGATCAGCCCCAGCATTTT.

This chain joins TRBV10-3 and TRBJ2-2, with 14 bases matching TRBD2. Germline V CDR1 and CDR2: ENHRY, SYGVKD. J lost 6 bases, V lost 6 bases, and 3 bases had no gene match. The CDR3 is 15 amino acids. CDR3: CAISRTSGRPGELFF. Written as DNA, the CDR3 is TGTGCCATCAGCCGGACTAGCGGGAGGCCCGGGGAGCTGTTTTTT.

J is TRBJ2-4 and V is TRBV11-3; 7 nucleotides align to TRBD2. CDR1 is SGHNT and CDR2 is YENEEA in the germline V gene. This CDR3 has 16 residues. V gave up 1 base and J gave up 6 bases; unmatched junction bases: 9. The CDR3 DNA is TGTGCCAGCAGCTTAGGGGAGGGGAGAGGATTAAACATTCAGTACTTC. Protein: CASSLGEGRGLNIQYF.

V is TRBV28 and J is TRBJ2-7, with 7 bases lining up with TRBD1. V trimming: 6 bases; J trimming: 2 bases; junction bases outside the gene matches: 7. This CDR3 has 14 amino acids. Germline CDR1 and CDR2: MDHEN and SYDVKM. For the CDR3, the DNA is TGTGCCAGCAGCCGGACAGGACCAACCTACGAGCAGTACTTC. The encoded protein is CASSRTGPTYEQYF.

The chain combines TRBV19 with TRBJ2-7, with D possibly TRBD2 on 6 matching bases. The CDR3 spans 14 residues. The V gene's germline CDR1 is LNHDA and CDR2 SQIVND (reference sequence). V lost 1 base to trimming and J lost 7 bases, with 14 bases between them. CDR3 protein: CASSIARRGSEQYF. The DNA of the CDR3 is TGTGCCAGTAGTATAGCCCGGAGGGGAAGTGAGCAGTACTTC.

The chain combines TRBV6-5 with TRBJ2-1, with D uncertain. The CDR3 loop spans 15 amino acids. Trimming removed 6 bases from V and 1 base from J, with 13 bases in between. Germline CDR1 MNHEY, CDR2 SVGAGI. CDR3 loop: CASRTGYHSYNEQFF. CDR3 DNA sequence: TGTGCCAGCAGGACCGGGTACCATTCCTACAATGAGCAGTTCTTC.